Here is one T cell receptor beta chain with its context. The antigen is unknown. The germline V gene encodes CDR1 MNHEY and CDR2 SMNVEV (reference sequence). The CDR3 sequence is 15 residues long. The J segment lost 3 bases and the V segment lost 3 bases, leaving 6 bases of the junction unmatched. This specimen comes from a study of shared clonotypes between healthy human individuals. For the study at large: Each donor had three CD4 naive, three CD4 memory, two CD8 naive and one CD8 memory plate. Study-level results: Of the naive CD4 clonotypes, about 5% were shared across several donors.

Deep-level assay runs were performed. Study processing details: In the immunoSEQ data, sequences were junction-only and lacked quality scores, so filtering differed. Profiling relied on immunoSEQ multiplex PCR, and the TCRdb table lists in-frame clones only, not all of them. The DNA was the basis for D and trimming; V, J and clone size are from that table. The sample lists about 2 million clones, approximately 94% occurring once. Naive CD8 cells lacked CD45RO and underwent positive selection for CCR7, leaving out terminally differentiated effector memory CD45RA+ cells. The sequencing sample was made of naive CD8+ T cells sorted from blood. This TCR came from a man aged 18-30 years in good health. This chain connects TRBV27 to TRBJ2-7; 9 bases align to TRBD2. The CDR3 sequence is CASSLSGGSLYEQYF. As DNA, the CDR3 is TGTGCCAGCAGTTTGAGCGGGGGGAGCCTCTACGAGCAGTACTTC.